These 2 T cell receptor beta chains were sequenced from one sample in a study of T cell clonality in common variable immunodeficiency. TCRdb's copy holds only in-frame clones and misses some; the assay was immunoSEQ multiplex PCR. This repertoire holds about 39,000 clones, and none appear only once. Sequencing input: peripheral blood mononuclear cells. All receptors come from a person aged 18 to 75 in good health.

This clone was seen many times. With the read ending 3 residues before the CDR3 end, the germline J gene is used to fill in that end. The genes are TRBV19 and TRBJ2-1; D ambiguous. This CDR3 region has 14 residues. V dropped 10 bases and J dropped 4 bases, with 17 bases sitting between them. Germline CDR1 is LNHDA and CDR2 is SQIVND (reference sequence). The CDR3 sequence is CATSAGTDYNEQFF. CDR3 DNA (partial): TGTGCCACCTCGGCCGGAACAGATTACAATGAG.

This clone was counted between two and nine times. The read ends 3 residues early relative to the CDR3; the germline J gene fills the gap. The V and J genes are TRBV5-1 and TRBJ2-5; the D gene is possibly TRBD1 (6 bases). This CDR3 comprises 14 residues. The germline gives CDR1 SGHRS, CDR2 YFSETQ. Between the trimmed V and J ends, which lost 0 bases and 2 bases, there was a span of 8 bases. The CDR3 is CASSLVGGQETQYF. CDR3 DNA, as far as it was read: TGCGCCAGCAGCTTGGTAGGGGGACAAGAGACC.